A selection of T cell receptor beta chains follows, all from one sample in a study of regulatory T cells in long-lasting Graves disease. A single record per CDR3 protein comes from TCRdb applying MiXCR to the multiplex PCR reads. The sample shows 200,000 to 250,000 distinct CDR3 sequences, around 20% of them seen only once. These same records also appear under a second study, on T cells in Graves' hyperthyroidism and ophthalmopathy.

This material consisted of peripheral blood mononuclear cells (PBMCs), taken at new diagnosis, from a patient treated with antithyroid drugs. These receptors all come from a woman in her twenties or thirties with Graves disease. The CDR3 runs from the conserved cysteine through the conserved F or W. Each record gives: V gene, clone size, J gene, D gene, CDR3 protein, CDR3 DNA. A D gene is named only where the DNA matches it firmly. The size field is filled for only some rows; it gives once, few, many or a size class.

>TRBV2|many|TRBJ2-7|.
CASSGQLGQALYEQYF
TGTGCCAGCAGTGGACAGTTAGGTCAAGCCCTCTACGAGCAGTACTTC
>TRBV19|many|TRBJ2-1|.
CASSPYGGSYNEQFF
TGTGCCAGTAGTCCTTACGGAGGCTCCTACAATGAGCAGTTCTTC
>TRBV3-1|many|TRBJ1-1|.
CASSQDPAGAMNTEAFF
TGTGCCAGCAGCCAAGATCCGGCAGGGGCGATGAACACTGAAGCTTTCTTT
>TRBV29-1|many|TRBJ1-1|TRBD1
CSGGTGMNTEAFF
TGCAGCGGTGGGACAGGGATGAACACTGAAGCTTTCTTT
>TRBV28|.|TRBJ2-1|.
CAGGTDRQFF
TGTGCCGGAGGAACGGACCGGCAGTTCTTC
>TRBV6-5|many|TRBJ2-2|.
CASSYSSQYTGELFF
TGTGCCAGCAGTTACTCGAGCCAGTACACCGGGGAGCTGTTTTTT
>TRBV5-1|many|TRBJ2-7|.
CASSFGRGIYEQYF
TGCGCCAGCAGTTTCGGACGGGGAATTTACGAGCAGTACTTC
>TRBV5-6|many|TRBJ1-2|.
CASIRGGYANYGYTF
TGTGCCAGCATAAGAGGGGGGTACGCTAACTATGGCTACACCTTC
>TRBV11-2|many|TRBJ2-7|TRBD1
CASSLAGTGRGYEQYF
TGTGCCAGCAGCTTAGCCGGGACAGGGAGGGGCTACGAGCAGTACTTC
>TRBV13|many|TRBJ2-1|.
CASSLGITGDFYNEQFF
TGTGCCAGCAGCTTAGGCATCACAGGGGACTTCTACAATGAGCAGTTCTTC
>TRBV29-1|once|TRBJ1-1|TRBD1
CSAAGTGNTEAFF
TGCAGCGCTGCGGGGACAGGGAACACTGAAGCTTTCTTT
>TRBV2|many|TRBJ2-1|TRBD2
CASSEGAGVYNEQFF
TGTGCCAGCAGTGAAGGGGCGGGGGTATACAATGAGCAGTTCTTC
>TRBV27|many|TRBJ2-2|TRBD2
CASSFGGTGELFF
TGTGCCAGCAGCTTCGGGGGGACCGGGGAGCTGTTTTTT
>TRBV28|many|TRBJ2-1|.
CASSLGPGTYNEQFF
TGTGCCAGCAGTTTGGGTCCAGGGACCTACAATGAGCAGTTCTTC
>TRBV20-1|.|TRBJ1-1|.
CSAREAGTSTEAFF
TGCAGTGCTAGGGAGGCAGGGACAAGCACTGAAGCTTTCTTT
>TRBV12-3/TRBV12-4|many|TRBJ2-1|.
CASARGNSYNEQFF
TGTGCCAGCGCCCGGGGGAACTCCTACAATGAGCAGTTCTTC
>TRBV28|many|TRBJ2-7|TRBD1
CASSFNLLTGTHEQYF
TGTGCCAGCAGTTTCAACCTGCTGACAGGGACCCACGAGCAGTACTTC
>TRBV6-5|few|TRBJ2-1|.
CASSYSGTEQFF
TGTGCCAGCAGTTACTCCGGGACAGAGCAGTTCTTC
>TRBV28|many|TRBJ1-4|.
CASLGATNEKLFF
TGTGCCAGCCTGGGTGCAACTAATGAAAAACTGTTTTTT
>TRBV11-3|many|TRBJ2-7|.
CASSDYLAGDEQYF
TGTGCCAGCAGCGACTATCTCGCCGGGGACGAGCAGTACTTC
>TRBV18|.|TRBJ2-7|TRBD1
CASSPGTGGLYEQYF
TGTGCCAGCTCACCAGGGACAGGGGGTTTATACGAGCAGTACTTC
>TRBV11-3|many|TRBJ2-3|.
CASSFLGQPTQYF
TGTGCCAGCAGCTTCCTTGGACAACCTACGCAGTATTTT
>TRBV5-5|.|TRBJ2-3|.
CASSWTQINTSTDTQYF
TGTGCCAGCAGCTGGACCCAGATAAATACTAGCACAGATACGCAGTATTTT
>TRBV2|many|TRBJ1-2|.
CASSEGTMSVYYGYTF
TGTGCCAGCAGTGAAGGGACTATGTCGGTTTACTATGGCTACACCTTC
>TRBV27|.|TRBJ2-1|TRBD1
CASSLWDSSNNEQFF
TGTGCCAGCAGTTTATGGGACAGTTCAAACAATGAGCAGTTCTTC
>TRBV9|many|TRBJ2-1|TRBD2
CASSVPGLADRSNEQFF
TGTGCCAGCAGCGTCCCGGGACTAGCAGATAGATCCAATGAGCAGTTCTTC
>TRBV4-1|.|TRBJ2-1|.
CASSQDRGAAYNEQFF
TGCGCCAGCAGCCAAGATCGGGGAGCGGCCTACAATGAGCAGTTCTTC
>TRBV6-2/TRBV6-3|many|TRBJ1-4|.
CASSYRTANEKLFF
TGTGCCAGCAGTTACAGGACAGCTAATGAAAAACTGTTTTTT
>TRBV2|many|TRBJ2-5|.
CASSVRAQETQYF
TGTGCCAGCAGTGTCAGGGCCCAAGAGACCCAGTACTTC
>TRBV12-3/TRBV12-4|once|TRBJ1-2|TRBD1
CASSTGGYGHTF
TGTGCCAGCAGTACAGGGGGCTATGGCCACACCTTC
>TRBV18|many|TRBJ1-2|.
CASSVTGNGYTF
TGTGCCAGCTCAGTTACAGGGAATGGCTACACCTTC
>TRBV4-2|many|TRBJ1-4|TRBD1
CASSQDPAGGSGNEKLFF
TGTGCCAGCAGCCAAGATCCGGCAGGGGGGTCCGGTAATGAAAAACTGTTTTTT
>TRBV6-2/TRBV6-3|many|TRBJ2-7|.
CASSDYEQYF
TGTGCCAGCAGTGACTACGAGCAGTACTTC
>TRBV5-1|many|TRBJ1-1|TRBD1
CASRRQGGNTEAFF
TGCGCCAGCAGGCGACAGGGAGGAAACACTGAAGCTTTCTTT
>TRBV7-3|many|TRBJ1-1|.
CASSLTGQVYTEAFF
TGTGCCAGCAGCTTAACGGGCCAGGTCTACACTGAAGCTTTCTTT
>TRBV27|many|TRBJ2-3|TRBD2
CASSFLAGGPNTQYF
TGTGCCAGCAGTTTCTTAGCGGGAGGGCCGAATACGCAGTATTTT
>TRBV28|many|TRBJ1-1|.
CASGAILEKTEAFF
TGTGCCAGCGGAGCTATACTCGAGAAAACTGAAGCTTTCTTT
>TRBV27|many|TRBJ1-1|.
CASSLGGVTEAFF
TGTGCCAGCAGTTTAGGGGGGGTAACTGAAGCTTTCTTT
>TRBV20-1|.|TRBJ1-2|.
CSARVLLGVSGYTF
TGCAGTGCTAGAGTTTTGTTAGGGGTCTCTGGCTACACCTTC
>TRBV19|many|TRBJ1-1|.
CASSILAPNTEAFF
TGTGCCAGTAGTATTTTGGCACCGAACACTGAAGCTTTCTTT
>TRBV18|.|TRBJ2-7|.
CASSPVAQGGYEQYF
TGTGCCAGCTCACCAGTGGCCCAGGGGGGCTACGAGCAGTACTTC
>TRBV5-1|many|TRBJ2-1|TRBD2
CASSKGNLAGVLYDEQFF
TGCGCCAGCAGCAAAGGTAACCTAGCGGGAGTACTTTACGATGAGCAGTTCTTC
>TRBV20-1|few|TRBJ2-7|.
CSAEISYEQYF
TGCAGTGCAGAGATATCCTACGAGCAGTACTTC
>TRBV6-1|.|TRBJ2-1|.
CASSTGPEQFF
TGTGCCAGCAGCACAGGCCCCGAGCAGTTCTTC
>TRBV6-1|many|TRBJ1-1|.
CASRGGNTEAFF
TGTGCCAGCAGGGGAGGGAACACTGAAGCTTTCTTT
>TRBV19|few|TRBJ2-2|.
CASRTADKTNTGELFF
TGTGCCAGCCGAACCGCGGACAAGACGAACACCGGGGAGCTGTTTTTT